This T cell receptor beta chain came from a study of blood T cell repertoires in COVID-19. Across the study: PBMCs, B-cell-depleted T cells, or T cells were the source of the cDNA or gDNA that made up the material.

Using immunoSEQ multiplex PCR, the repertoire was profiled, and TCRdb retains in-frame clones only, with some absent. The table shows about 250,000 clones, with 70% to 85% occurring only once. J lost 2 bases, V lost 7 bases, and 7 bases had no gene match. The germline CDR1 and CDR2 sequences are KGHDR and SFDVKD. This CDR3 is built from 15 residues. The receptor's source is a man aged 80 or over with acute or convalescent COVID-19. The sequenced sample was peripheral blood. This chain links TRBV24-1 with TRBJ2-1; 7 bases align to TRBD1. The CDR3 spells CATRSTGTAYNEQFF. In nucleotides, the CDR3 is TGTGCCACCAGGTCAACCGGGACAGCCTACAATGAGCAGTTCTTC.